The clone carrying this T cell receptor beta chain was seen a few times. The antigen is not known. This CDR3 has 14 residues. V was shortened by 1 base and J by 4 bases, with 8 bases between the two germline ends. The germline gives CDR1 SGHTA, CDR2 FQGNSA. This entry is derived from a study of response to subunit inactivated influenza vaccine. TCRdb fed the RT-PCR reads into MiXCR, producing one record per CDR3 protein. The repertoire holds 300,000 to 350,000 distinct CDR3 sequences, with 22% as singletons. Study-level points and caveats: Authors suggested few new T cells are recruited by each seasonal influenza vaccination.

The TCR comes from a man between 50 and 69 years old who received an inactivated influenza vaccine. The J gene is TRBJ1-3, the V gene TRBV7-2; D gene ambiguous. The sample here was PBMCs from blood, taken less than 22 months after vaccination. This chain's CDR3 is CASSLVGQGNTIYF. In DNA form, the CDR3 reads TGTGCCAGCAGCTTAGTCGGTCAGGGAAACACCATATATTTT.